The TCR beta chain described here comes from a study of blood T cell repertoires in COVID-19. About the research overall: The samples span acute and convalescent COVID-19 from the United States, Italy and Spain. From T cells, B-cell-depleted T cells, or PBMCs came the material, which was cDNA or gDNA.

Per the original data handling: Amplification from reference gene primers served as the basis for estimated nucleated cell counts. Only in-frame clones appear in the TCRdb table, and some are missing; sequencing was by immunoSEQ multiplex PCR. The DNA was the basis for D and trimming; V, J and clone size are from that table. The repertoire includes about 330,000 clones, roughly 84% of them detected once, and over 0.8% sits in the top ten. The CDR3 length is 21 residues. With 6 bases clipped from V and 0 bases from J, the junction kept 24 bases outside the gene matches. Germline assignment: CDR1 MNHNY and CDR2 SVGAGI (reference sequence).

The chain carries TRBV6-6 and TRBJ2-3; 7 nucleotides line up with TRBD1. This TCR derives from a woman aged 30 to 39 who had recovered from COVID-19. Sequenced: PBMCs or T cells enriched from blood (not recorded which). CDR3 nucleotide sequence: TGTGCCAGCAGCCAACCCTGGGACAGAAAACCCCATGACCCTAGCACAGATACGCAGTATTTT. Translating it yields CASSQPWDRKPHDPSTDTQYF.